This T cell receptor beta chain derives from a study of cytomegalovirus exposure and HLA in healthy donors. Study-wide results and caveats: Indistinguishable V segments, including TRBV6-2 and TRBV6-3, were excluded. Sequencing likely generated an artifact that appeared as a cluster of highly shared sequence variants. Associated with cytomegalovirus, according to the listing, were 164 TCR beta chains. As was reported, the HLA-A and HLA-B alleles of most subjects were accurately predicted from TCR beta sequences.

This clone was detected once. The target antigen is unknown. PCR involved 60 Vbeta and 13 Jbeta primers. Clones were sequenced by immunoSEQ multiplex PCR, and TCRdb holds only the in-frame ones, with some missing. The profile covers about 160,000 clones, with roughly 80% appearing a single time and roughly 1.6% taken by the ten largest. The CDR3 totals 13 residues. Trimming stripped 5 bases from V and 0 bases from J, with 6 bases between. The germline CDR1 and CDR2 sequences are LNHDA and SQIVND (reference sequence). The rearrangement uses TRBV19 and TRBJ2-3; D uncertain. The material sequenced was PBMCs. This sequence was found in a girl aged 10 to 17 in good health and CMV-seropositive. In DNA form, the CDR3 reads TGTGCCAGTAGTGTATCTAGCACAGATACGCAGTATTTT. Translated: CASSVSSTDTQYF.